This T cell receptor (beta chain) was profiled in a study of cytomegalovirus exposure and HLA in healthy donors. Germline values: CDR1 SGHAT, CDR2 FQNNGV. The CDR3 is 15 residues long. V was pared by 1 base and J by 6 bases, with 3 bases of the junction left unmatched. The data were produced by immunoSEQ multiplex PCR, yet TCRdb's version contains in-frame clones alone and is incomplete. This repertoire shows roughly 140,000 clones, roughly nine tenths found once; its top ten account for 3.3%. This receptor was identified in a young woman in good health and CMV-seropositive. The genes are TRBV11-2 and TRBJ2-2, with 9 bases matching TRBD1. Sequencing input: PBMCs. The DNA of the CDR3 is TGTGCCAGCAGCTTAGGGGACAGGGCCGCCGGGGAGCTGTTTTTT. This encodes CASSLGDRAAGELFF.